These 10 T cell receptor beta chains came from one sample sequenced in a study of blood T cell repertoires in COVID-19 (dated by TCRdb to the early 2020s). The library was built by means of the immunoSEQ multiplex PCR assay. Imported from immuneACCESS, the table was reduced by TCRdb to in-frame sequences with V and J called. These copies leave out some clones; in studies compared against another copy, an unresolved V gene accounts for under half, and the cause of the remainder is not known. The sample contains around 70,000 clones, roughly 86% of them found a single time. More than 10% of the sample lies in the top ten. Sequenced material: peripheral blood. These receptor sequences come from a human donor in a cohort sampled during active COVID-19.

This chain connects TRBV3-1 (or the pseudogene TRBV3-2) to TRBJ2-2, with 13 bases identical to TRBD2. The CDR3 has 16 amino acids. V trimming: 6 bases; J trimming: 8 bases; junction bases outside the gene matches: 9. Per germline, CDR1 LGHDT and CDR2 YNNKEL (reference sequence). The CDR3 region has the DNA TGTGCCAGCAGACAGACTAGCGGGGGGCCCAAGGGGGAGCTGTTTTTT. Translated, it gives CASRQTSGGPKGELFF.

This clone was counted a few times. The chain combines TRBV5-4 with TRBJ1-6; a weak D match, TRBD1 (5 bases). The CDR3 runs 14 residues. V dropped 6 bases and J dropped 0 bases, with 7 bases sitting between them. The germline gives CDR1 SGHNT, CDR2 YYREEE (reference sequence). The CDR3: CASTDSSYNSPLHF. For the CDR3, the DNA is TGTGCCAGCACCGACAGCTCCTATAATTCACCCCTCCACTTT.

The chain is built from TRBV28 and TRBJ1-3; maybe TRBD1 (5 bases). Between the trimmed V and J ends, which lost 10 bases and 7 bases, there was a span of 8 bases. Germline CDR1 and CDR2: MDHEN and SYDVKM. The CDR3 has 10 amino acids. DNA for the CDR3: TGTGCCACCCGGGGGAACACCATATATTTT. As protein: CATRGNTIYF.

V gene TRBV4-3 combines with J gene TRBJ1-1, with D possibly being TRBD1 (6 bases). Trimming pared 0 bases from V and 4 bases from J, leaving 12 bases between. The germline V gene has CDR1 LGHNA and CDR2 YSLEER. This CDR3 has 15 amino acids. CDR3 sequence: CASSQETGPVTEAFF. In DNA form, the CDR3 reads TGCGCCAGCAGCCAAGAAACAGGGCCGGTCACTGAAGCTTTCTTT.

J is TRBJ1-4 and V is TRBV9, with 10 bases matching TRBD1. The V and J ends lost 4 bases and 4 bases, in that order; junction bases with no gene match: 7. The CDR3 is made up of 16 amino acids. CDR1 and CDR2 from the germline V gene are SGDLS and YYNGEE. The CDR3 loop reads CASSPGQGRINEKLFF. The CDR3 nucleotides read TGTGCCAGCAGCCCGGGACAGGGGAGGATTAATGAAAAACTGTTTTTT.

This chain connects TRBV5-1 to TRBJ2-7, with 8 bases that match TRBD2. The CDR3 runs to 16 residues. Germline values: CDR1 SGHRS, CDR2 YFSETQ. The junction had 6 bases not matched to a gene; V was cut back by 0 bases and J by 1 base. The CDR3: CASSLGIAGRSYEQYF. The CDR3 coding sequence is TGCGCCAGCAGCTTGGGAATAGCGGGGAGGTCCTACGAGCAGTACTTC.

This clone was detected once. This CDR3 reads CASSMVPGRGGDEQFF. The CDR3 DNA sequence: TGTGCCAGTAGTATGGTCCCGGGGCGGGGGGGAGATGAGCAGTTCTTC. The genes are TRBV19 and TRBJ2-1; 9 positions agree with TRBD2. The CDR3 sequence is 16 residues long. The germline V gene has CDR1 LNHDA and CDR2 SQIVND (reference sequence). V shed 3 bases and J 8 bases; nucleotides not matched to a gene: 11.

The chain couples TRBV6-5 to TRBJ2-7; D unclear. CDR1 is MNHEY and CDR2 is SVGAGI in the germline V gene. This CDR3 spans 13 amino acids. Trimming took 6 bases from V and 0 from J, leaving 9 bases between them. The DNA for the CDR3 is TGTGCCAGCAGACAGACGGTCTCCTACGAGCAGTACTTC. This translates into CASRQTVSYEQYF.

CDR3 protein: CASSLIGRQTYEQYF. The CDR3 region has the DNA TGTGCCAGCAGTTTAATCGGCAGACAAACCTACGAGCAGTACTTC. V and J are TRBV27 and TRBJ2-7; no clear D. Germline V lookup: CDR1 MNHEY, CDR2 SMNVEV (reference sequence). The V and J ends lost 2 bases and 2 bases respectively, with 13 bases between them. This CDR3 contains 15 residues.

This chain connects TRBV19 to TRBJ2-4; 9 nucleotides align to TRBD1. V gave up 3 bases and J gave up 10 bases; unmatched junction bases: 10. The CDR3 consists of 15 residues. In germline, CDR1 is LNHDA, CDR2 SQIVND (reference sequence). The CDR3 reads CASSIGVGTGRIQYF. CDR3 nucleotides: TGTGCCAGTAGTATCGGGGTCGGGACAGGGAGGATTCAGTACTTC.